These 29 T cell receptor beta chains share one sample of origin, sequenced in a study of neurological immune-mediated disorders. TCRdb re-called the 5' RACE reads with MiXCR, one entry per CDR3 protein. The data hold tens of thousands of distinct CDR3 sequences, with about 13% observed a single time. The sample taken for sequencing was PBMCs. These receptors all come from a woman aged 55-70 years with HTLV-1-associated myelopathy (HAM/TSP).

This clonotype was found many times. Here the CDR3 reads CASSSDLGSGNTIYF. The CDR3 DNA reads TGTGCCAGCAGCTCTGACCTCGGCTCTGGAAACACCATATATTTT. This chain connects TRBV7-9 to TRBJ1-3; D is unclear. The CDR3 is 15 residues long. Trimming shortened V by 4 bases and J by 0 bases, and 10 bases separated the two germline ends. Per germline, CDR1 SEHNR and CDR2 FQNEAQ (reference sequence). The full variable domain, completed using reference TRBV7-9 and TRBJ1-3, is DTGVSQNPRHKITKRGQNVTFRCDPISEHNRLYWYRQTLGQGPEFLTYFQNEAQLEKSRLLSDRFSAERPKGSFSTLEIQRTEQGDSAMYLCASSSDLGSGNTIYFGEGSWLTVV.

Ten or more counts support this clonotype. The rearrangement links TRBV11-2 to TRBJ2-7; D may be TRBD1 (6 bases). CDR1 SGHAT and CDR2 FQNNGV come from the germline V gene. The CDR3 has 14 residues. Between the trimmed V and J ends, which lost 2 bases and 2 bases, there was a span of 10 bases. The CDR3 here is CASSLNREAYEQYF. The CDR3 region has the DNA TGTGCCAGCAGCTTAAACAGGGAAGCCTACGAGCAGTACTTC.

This clonotype was counted ten times or more. The chain employs TRBV20-1 and TRBJ2-4, with D hard to call. The CDR3 loop spans 12 amino acids. V dropped 5 bases and J dropped 2 bases, with 7 bases sitting between them. CDR1 and CDR2 (germline): DFQATT, SNEGSKA (reference sequence). The CDR3 DNA follows: TGCAGTGCTCGGACCCCCAAAAACATTCAGTACTTC. This translates into CSARTPKNIQYF.

This clonotype showed up many times. The chain joins TRBV5-1 to TRBJ2-1, with a weak D call TRBD1 (6 bases). CDR3 length: 14 amino acids. From germline, CDR1 is SGHRS and CDR2 YFSETQ. The germline V and J ends were trimmed by 4 bases and 10 bases, with 18 bases remaining between them. The CDR3 here is CASSPGHGSAEQFF. The CDR3 DNA reads as TGCGCCAGCAGCCCGGGACACGGGTCCGCAGAGCAGTTCTTC.

This chain links TRBV14 with TRBJ2-1, with D unresolved. The CDR3 contains 15 residues. Germline V CDR1 and CDR2: SGHDN, FVKESK. Deletions cut 4 bases from V and 7 bases from J, with 17 bases between. This CDR3 is CASSPPYTYGNEQFF. In nucleotides, the CDR3 is TGTGCCAGCAGCCCACCCTATACTTACGGGAATGAGCAGTTCTTC.

This clonotype has at least ten counts. The chain uses TRBV7-6 and TRBJ2-2, with 8 bases lining up with TRBD2. Germline loops: CDR1 SGHVS, CDR2 FNYEAQ. V was clipped by 4 bases and J by 5 bases; unmatched bases: 12. The CDR3 loop spans 17 amino acids. CDR3: CASSSFLLAGGTGELFF. The CDR3 DNA follows: TGTGCCAGCAGCTCCTTTCTTCTAGCGGGTGGGACCGGGGAGCTGTTTTTT.

This clonotype was found many times. Here the CDR3 reads CASSFGRTASYEQYF. The CDR3, as DNA: TGTGCCAGCAGCTTCGGTCGGACGGCCTCCTACGAGCAGTACTTC. This chain links TRBV7-8 with TRBJ2-7; no clear D. Trimming took 3 bases from V and 0 from J, leaving 12 bases between them. The V gene's germline CDR1 is SGHVS and CDR2 FQNEAQ. The CDR3 is 15 amino acids.

This clonotype came up many times. The chain combines TRBV5-1 with TRBJ1-4; D gene unclear. The CDR3 covers 14 residues. Trimming stripped 2 bases from V and 3 bases from J, with 8 bases between. In germline, CDR1 is SGHRS, CDR2 YFSETQ. The CDR3 bases are TGCGCCAGCAGCTTACGAGCTGCTAATGAAAAACTGTTTTTT. Translation gives CASSLRAANEKLFF.

This clonotype was recorded many times. The chain is built from TRBV20-1 and TRBJ2-7, with 8 bases that match TRBD2. CDR1 is DFQATT and CDR2 is SNEGSKA in the germline V gene (reference sequence). Trimming took 2 bases from V and 0 from J; bases not matched to a gene: 0. The CDR3 totals 13 residues. CDR3 nucleotide sequence: TGCAGTGCTAGAAGCGGGGGCTCCTACGAGCAGTACTTC. This encodes CSARSGGSYEQYF.

This clonotype has at least ten counts. J is TRBJ2-2 and V is TRBV19, with D unclear. Trimming cost V 4 bases and J 2 bases, with 8 bases left between them. The length of the CDR3 is 14 residues. Germline V gene data show CDR1 as LNHDA and CDR2 as SQIVND (reference sequence). The DNA for the CDR3 is TGTGCCAGTAGTACCCAGGTCAACACCGGGGAGCTGTTTTTT. It specifies CASSTQVNTGELFF.

Many counts were recorded for this clonotype. This sequence joins TRBV14 and TRBJ1-1, with unresolved D. The ends were cut back, 5 bases at V and 4 bases at J, with 11 bases in the middle. The germline V gene has CDR1 SGHDN and CDR2 FVKESK. The CDR3 covers 13 residues. The CDR3 sequence: CASSNLRGTEAFF. CDR3 bases: TGTGCCAGCAGCAACCTTCGGGGCACTGAAGCTTTCTTT.

This clonotype was counted many times. The V gene is TRBV20-1, the J gene TRBJ2-3; 9 nucleotides agree with TRBD2. This CDR3 has 15 residues. The germline CDR1 and CDR2 sequences are DFQATT and SNEGSKA (reference sequence). The V gene end was trimmed by 3 bases and the J gene end by 6 bases; junction bases not matched to a gene: 10. DNA for the CDR3: TGCAGTGCTAGGGCCCAGCGGGGGGCCGGGGATACGCAGTATTTT. It codes for CSARAQRGAGDTQYF.

Worth noting for this clonotype: A much more abundant neighbour one base away suggests this may be a read error. The chain joins TRBV5-8 to TRBJ1-5; D uncertain. Germline V lookup: CDR1 SGHTS, CDR2 YDEGEE. The CDR3 has 12 residues. CDR3 sequence: CANSPRAQPQHF. CDR3 nucleotides: TGTGCCAACAGCCCCCGAGCTCAGCCCCAGCATTTT.

This clonotype was seen many times. V gene TRBV20-1 combines with J gene TRBJ2-7; D is ambiguous. The CDR3 is made up of 12 amino acids. CDR1 DFQATT and CDR2 SNEGSKA come from the germline V gene (reference sequence). Trimming removed 4 bases at V and 7 bases at J, with 14 bases between. The CDR3 loop is CSATRTLGEQYF. The CDR3 DNA is TGCAGTGCTACACGTACCCTGGGGGAGCAGTACTTC.

This clonotype was seen at least ten times. The chain has TRBV3-1 and TRBJ1-4; TRBD1 matches at 7 bases. The germline gives CDR1 LGHDT, CDR2 YNNKEL (reference sequence). This CDR3 has 12 amino acids. Trimming took 0 bases from V and 14 from J; bases not matched to a gene: 3. CDR3 sequence reads: CASSQEGGRLFF. CDR3 bases: TGTGCCAGCAGCCAAGAAGGGGGCAGGCTGTTTTTT.

This clonotype is termed medium-sized. V gene TRBV7-2 combines with J gene TRBJ1-2, with D possibly TRBD1 on 5 matching bases. Germline V CDR1 and CDR2: SGHTA, FQGNSA. Trimming left V 3 bases short and J 2 bases short, with 7 bases between. The CDR3 sequence is 13 residues long. The CDR3 DNA is TGTGCCAGCAGCTTGGACATCAACTATGGCTACACCTTC. It codes for CASSLDINYGYTF.

This chain joins TRBV20-1 and TRBJ1-5; D uncertain. The CDR3 runs to 14 residues. Trimming cost V 1 base and J 9 bases, with 16 bases left between them. Germline V lookup: CDR1 DFQATT, CDR2 SNEGSKA (reference sequence). The CDR3 nucleotides are TGCAGTGCTAGAGTCCCGGGGAGGGATAGGCCCCAGCATTTT. Encoded protein: CSARVPGRDRPQHF.

The V and J genes are TRBV10-2 and TRBJ1-1; weak D call: TRBD1 (5 bases). V was trimmed by 6 bases and J by 3 bases, leaving 14 bases between them. CDR1 is WSHSY and CDR2 is SAAADI in the germline V gene. The CDR3 consists of 14 residues. CDR3 amino acids: CASRRGPSDTEAFF. Here the CDR3 DNA reads TGCGCCAGCAGACGGGGCCCATCCGACACTGAAGCTTTCTTT.

This clonotype was seen at least ten times. The chain couples TRBV5-1 to TRBJ2-1, with unresolved D. This CDR3 is built from 14 residues. Germline V gives CDR1 SGHRS, CDR2 YFSETQ. V was cut by 5 bases and J by 6 bases, with 15 bases left in between. The CDR3 protein is CASRPRNPSNEQFF. The CDR3 DNA reads as TGCGCCAGCAGGCCTCGAAACCCCAGCAATGAGCAGTTCTTC.

This clonotype was counted at least ten times. The V call is TRBV20-1, the J call TRBJ2-3, with TRBD1 identical over 8 bases. CDR1 and CDR2 (germline): DFQATT, SNEGSKA (reference sequence). This CDR3 is 12 amino acids long. The CDR3 loop reads CSLDRGTDTQYF. The CDR3 bases are TGCAGCCTGGACAGGGGCACAGATACGCAGTATTTT.

This clonotype was counted ten times or more. The CDR3 sequence is CSANPFSETRSNEQFF. The CDR3 DNA sequence: TGCAGTGCTAACCCATTTTCCGAGACTAGATCCAATGAGCAGTTCTTC. This chain connects TRBV20-1 to TRBJ2-1, with a tentative D call TRBD2 (6 bases). The CDR3 sequence is 16 residues long. V was clipped by 4 bases and J by 6 bases, with 22 bases between them. CDR1 and CDR2 (germline): DFQATT, SNEGSKA (reference sequence).

This clonotype was detected many times. The chain employs TRBV29-1 and TRBJ1-2; D call uncertain. Per the germline V gene, CDR1 is SQVTM and CDR2 is ANQGSEA. This CDR3 has 12 residues. Between the trimmed V and J ends, which lost 6 bases and 3 bases, there was a span of 11 bases. The CDR3: CSVVIGHYGYTF. The CDR3, as DNA: TGCAGCGTCGTGATTGGCCACTATGGCTACACCTTC.

The sample holds a few counts of this clonotype. The chain links TRBV18 to TRBJ2-5, with TRBD1 matching over 8 bases. This CDR3 is built from 15 residues. Germline CDR1 is KGHSH and CDR2 is LQKENI. Trimming took 2 bases from V and 4 from J; bases not matched to a gene: 6. This CDR3 is CASSPDRGSGETQYF. The CDR3 DNA follows: TGTGCCAGCTCACCAGACAGGGGATCGGGAGAGACCCAGTACTTC.

In its sample, this clonotype was seen many times. This chain uses TRBV24-1 with TRBJ2-2; 7 bases map to TRBD2. The germline V gene encodes CDR1 KGHDR and CDR2 SFDVKD. The V and J ends lost 1 base and 4 bases, in that order; junction bases with no gene match: 2. This CDR3 is built from 15 residues. CDR3 protein: CATSDFPSGTGELFF. CDR3 nucleotide sequence: TGTGCCACCAGTGATTTTCCTAGCGGCACCGGGGAGCTGTTTTTT.

V is TRBV12-3 or TRBV12-4 and J is TRBJ2-7, with D possibly TRBD1 on 7 matching bases. The CDR3 has 16 amino acids. Trimming pared 0 bases from V and 4 bases from J, leaving 16 bases between. CDR3 protein: CASSLAWGDSVYEQYF. CDR3 sequence (DNA): TGTGCCAGCAGTTTAGCGTGGGGGGACAGTGTTTACGAGCAGTACTTC.

This clonotype was detected many times. V usage is TRBV20-1 and J usage is TRBJ2-1; D might be TRBD2 (5 bases). The CDR3 is made up of 12 amino acids. V lost 6 bases and J 6 bases, leaving 12 bases between the germline ends. The V gene's germline CDR1 is DFQATT and CDR2 SNEGSKA (reference sequence). The CDR3 coding sequence is TGCAGTGCCCCGGACTGGGCCAATGAGCAGTTCTTC. It translates to CSAPDWANEQFF.

Ten or more counts support this clonotype. The chain joins TRBV20-1 to TRBJ2-7, with D uncertain. CDR1 is DFQATT, CDR2 SNEGSKA, per germline (reference sequence). The length of the CDR3 is 11 residues. Trimming took 6 bases from V and 2 from J, leaving 8 bases between them. The CDR3 loop reads CSANSPYEQYF. The CDR3 DNA reads TGCAGTGCCAACTCCCCCTACGAGCAGTACTTC.

This clonotype was found many times. This rearrangement joins TRBV20-1 to TRBJ2-4; the D call may be TRBD1 or TRBD2 (5 bases each). Trimming took off 6 bases at V and 0 bases at J, with 15 bases between the two ends. The CDR3 runs 15 residues. Germline CDR1 DFQATT, CDR2 SNEGSKA (reference sequence). The CDR3 here is CSADLRGVAKNIQYF. DNA for the CDR3: TGCAGTGCCGATCTCCGAGGGGTAGCCAAAAACATTCAGTACTTC.

This clonotype occurred many times. V and J are TRBV20-1 and TRBJ1-1; a possible D gene is TRBD1 (6 bases). Germline V gene data show CDR1 as DFQATT and CDR2 as SNEGSKA (reference sequence). The CDR3 is made up of 15 amino acids. The ends were cut back, 5 bases at V and 4 bases at J, with 20 bases in the middle. This chain's CDR3 is CSAFRDMVGLTEAFF. CDR3 bases: TGCAGTGCTTTCCGGGACATGGTGGGTCTCACTGAAGCTTTCTTT.